This T cell receptor beta chain emerged from a study of cytomegalovirus exposure and HLA in healthy donors. Findings and caveats of the study: Previous analysis showed most TCR beta V segments were productive about 87% or about 30% of the time.

PCR used 60 Vbeta primers and 13 Jbeta primers. Sequencing was performed with immunoSEQ multiplex PCR; in TCRdb, only in-frame clones are kept and a portion is missing. In the table there are 100,000 to 150,000 clones, almost 85% of which are singletons. In the case of this clone: As yet, its antigen is unknown.

The origin of this receptor is a boy aged 2 to 9 in good health and CMV-seronegative. Sequenced sample: PBMCs.

CDR3 loop: CASSARTSGAEEQFF. The CDR3 bases are TGTGCCAGCAGCGCGCGGACTAGCGGGGCGGAGGAGCAGTTCTTC. The chain employs TRBV7-9 and TRBJ2-1; 12 bases map to TRBD2. Germline assignment: CDR1 SEHNR and CDR2 FQNEAQ (reference sequence). V lost 5 bases, J lost 10 bases, and 9 bases stayed unmatched. The CDR3 totals 15 residues.